These 19 T cell receptor beta chains share one sample of origin, sequenced in a study of blood T cell repertoires in COVID-19. Repertoires were generated with immunoSEQ multiplex PCR, while TCRdb's copy carries only in-frame clones and drops some. Seen here are under 300,000 clones, roughly four fifths observed once, and the top ten hold around 16%. Sequencing used PBMCs or T cells enriched from blood (not recorded which). These receptors all stem from a man aged 40-50 years who had recovered from COVID-19.

This chain connects TRBV29-1 to TRBJ2-1, with 8 bases aligning to TRBD1. The CDR3 is made up of 14 amino acids. Germline assignment: CDR1 SQVTM and CDR2 ANQGSEA. J was trimmed by 3 bases and V by 7 bases; bases with no gene match: 8. The CDR3 loop reads CSGRGQDDYNEQFF. CDR3 DNA sequence: TGCAGCGGGAGGGGACAGGACGACTACAATGAGCAGTTCTTC.

This chain joins TRBV10-1 and TRBJ1-2; weak D call: TRBD1 (6 bases). The CDR3 length is 10 residues. Between the trimmed V and J ends, which lost 5 bases and 9 bases, there was a span of 7 bases. In germline, CDR1 is WNHNN, CDR2 SYGVQD (reference sequence). CDR3 nucleotide sequence: TGCGCCAGCAGTACAGGGTGCTACACCTTC. This encodes CASSTGCYTF.

The chain joins TRBV12-3 or TRBV12-4 to TRBJ2-1; 8 nucleotides align to TRBD2. The CDR3 has 13 amino acids. Losses at the gene ends were 7 bases for V and 4 bases for J; bases not matched to a gene: 3. In DNA form, the CDR3 reads TGTGCCAGCACCCGGGGGGGATACAATGAGCAGTTCTTC. Amino acid sequence: CASTRGGYNEQFF.

This clone was seen a handful of times. The chain carries TRBV7-3 and TRBJ2-3; possibly TRBD1 for D (6 bases). The germline V gene has CDR1 SGHTA and CDR2 FQGTGA. The CDR3 spans 15 residues. With 1 base removed from V and 4 bases from J, the gap between germline ends came to 12 bases. The CDR3 DNA reads TGTGCCAGCAGCTTAAATTGGGGGCTCCCAGATACGCAGTATTTT. The encoded protein is CASSLNWGLPDTQYF. Full variable domain (rest looked up from reference TRBV7-3 and TRBJ2-3): GAGVSQTPSNKVTEKGKYVELRCDPISGHTALYWYRQSLGQGPEFLIYFQGTGAADDSGLPNDRFFAVRPEGSVSTLKIQRTERGDSAVYLCASSLNWGLPDTQYFGPGTRLTVL.

The genes are TRBV5-6 and TRBJ1-3, with 7 bases aligning to TRBD1. The CDR3 totals 14 residues. V trimming: 4 bases; J trimming: 4 bases; junction bases outside the gene matches: 5. Germline CDR1 reads SGHDT; CDR2 reads YYEEEE. The CDR3 is CASSTDREGNTIYF. DNA for the CDR3: TGTGCCAGCAGCACCGACAGGGAGGGAAACACCATATATTTT.

The chain has TRBV5-8 and TRBJ1-4, with 10 bases matching TRBD1. This CDR3 is built from 18 residues. Germline V gene sequence: CDR1 SGHTS, CDR2 YDEGEE. The junction had 8 bases not matched to a gene; V was cut back by 3 bases and J by 0 bases. CDR3: CASSWDRGNWATNEKLFF. CDR3 nucleotide sequence: TGTGCCAGCAGCTGGGACAGGGGCAATTGGGCAACTAATGAAAAACTGTTTTTT.

The chain has TRBV7-8 and TRBJ2-5; D might be TRBD2 (7 bases). V was pared by 3 bases and J by 5 bases, with 16 bases between. The germline V gene encodes CDR1 SGHVS and CDR2 FQNEAQ. This CDR3 is built from 15 residues. The CDR3 region is CASSLVGGQGETQYF. The CDR3 coding sequence is TGTGCCAGCAGCTTGGTGGGAGGGCAGGGGGAGACCCAGTACTTC.

The chain is built from TRBV4-3 and TRBJ2-5, with 11 bases that match TRBD2. CDR1 and CDR2 from the germline V gene are LGHNA and YSLEER. The CDR3 consists of 16 residues. The V gene end was trimmed by 1 base and the J gene end by 3 bases; junction bases not matched to a gene: 4. CDR3 DNA sequence: TGCGCCAGCAGCCAAGGCATTAGCGGGGGGGAAGAGACCCAGTACTTC. Translated: CASSQGISGGEETQYF.

The gene calls are TRBV10-3 and TRBJ1-2; D is uncertain. Germline CDR1 reads ENHRY; CDR2 reads SYGVKD. CDR3 length equals 13 residues. V shed 2 bases and J shed 4 bases, with 8 bases lying between them. Here the CDR3 reads CAISEGSGYGYTF. CDR3 nucleotides: TGTGCCATCAGTGAGGGCAGTGGCTATGGCTACACCTTC.

V is TRBV19 and J is TRBJ1-6; D is uncertain. V was clipped by 2 bases and J by 5 bases, with 7 bases between them. Germline V gene data show CDR1 as LNHDA and CDR2 as SQIVND (reference sequence). The CDR3 length is 14 residues. CDR3 sequence (DNA): TGTGCCAGTAGTATAAGGAGAAATAATTCACCCCTCCACTTT. Its protein is CASSIRRNNSPLHF.

To note about this clone: Other DNA sequences within the sample encode an identical CDR3. The gene calls are TRBV7-2 and TRBJ2-7; D possibly corresponds to TRBD1 (5 bases). The CDR3 length is 13 residues. Germline CDR1 SGHTA, CDR2 FQGNSA. Trimming cost V 1 base and J 7 bases, with 11 bases left between them. The CDR3 DNA reads as TGTGCCAGCAGCTTAGTTGGGGCGCGGGAGCAGTACTTC. This translates into CASSLVGAREQYF.

The chain combines TRBV6-1 with TRBJ1-1, with D maybe TRBD1 (6 bases). Germline CDR1 reads MNHNS; CDR2 reads SASEGT. The CDR3 has 15 residues. Trimming cost V 2 bases and J 6 bases, with 16 bases left between them. The CDR3 here is CASSEKGRGRSEAFF. CDR3 in DNA: TGTGCCAGCAGTGAAAAGGGGAGGGGGAGATCTGAAGCTTTCTTT.

This chain connects TRBV7-8 to TRBJ2-1, with 10 bases fitting TRBD2. Germline CDR1 is SGHVS and CDR2 is FQNEAQ. Unmatched junction bases numbered 12, after V lost 8 bases and J lost 8 bases. The CDR3 has 15 amino acids. The CDR3 loop is CASGILAGEGYEQFF. The CDR3, as DNA: TGTGCCAGCGGGATTCTAGCGGGAGAAGGATATGAGCAGTTCTTC. The full variable domain, with the rest looked up from reference TRBV7-8 and TRBJ2-1, is GAGVSQSPRYKVAKRGQDVALRCDPISGHVSLFWYQQALGQGPEFLTYFQNEAQLDKSGLPSDRFFAERPEGSVSTLKIQRTQQEDSAVYLCASGILAGEGYEQFFGPGTRLTVL.

The rearrangement uses TRBV5-8 and TRBJ1-2; 12 bases agree with TRBD1. The CDR3 sequence is 17 residues long. J lost 4 bases, V lost 0 bases, and 7 bases had no gene match. In germline, CDR1 is SGHTS, CDR2 YDEGEE. The CDR3 bases are TGTGCCAGCAGCTTGGCCGGGACAGGGGGCGCTTTCTATGGCTACACCTTC. This sequence encodes CASSLAGTGGAFYGYTF.

The genes are TRBV7-9 and TRBJ2-5; a possible D gene is TRBD2 (5 bases). Germline values: CDR1 SEHNR, CDR2 FQNEAQ (reference sequence). The CDR3 length is 17 residues. V lost 0 bases and J lost 5, with 19 bases in between. CDR3 bases: TGTGCCAGCAGCTTAGCAGCTAGCCTGTTTAACACGGAGACCCAGTACTTC. It is translated as CASSLAASLFNTETQYF.

V is TRBV3-1 (or the pseudogene TRBV3-2) and J is TRBJ2-1; D is undetermined. Deletions cut 0 bases from V and 9 bases from J, with 12 bases between. The CDR3 extends over 14 amino acids. Per germline, CDR1 LGHDT and CDR2 YNNKEL (reference sequence). As DNA, the CDR3 is TGTGCCAGCAGCCAAGAACCCCCCCAGTCTGAGCAGTTCTTC. The encoded protein is CASSQEPPQSEQFF.

The chain is built from TRBV28 and TRBJ1-2; D might be TRBD1 (6 bases). V gave up 4 bases and J gave up 8 bases, with 14 bases separating them. The germline CDR1 and CDR2 sequences are MDHEN and SYDVKM. The CDR3 loop spans 13 amino acids. The CDR3 spells CASSWRQARGYTF. The DNA for the CDR3 is TGTGCCAGCAGTTGGCGACAGGCCCGGGGCTACACCTTC.

V is TRBV4-1 and J is TRBJ2-1; 9 positions agree with TRBD1. The CDR3 length is 16 residues. CDR1 and CDR2 (germline): MGHRA, YSYEKL. V lost 4 bases and J lost 2; bases outside the gene matches: 6. The CDR3 DNA is TGCGCCAGCAGCCCCTATGGGGACAGGGCCTACAATGAGCAGTTCTTC. The encoded protein is CASSPYGDRAYNEQFF.

The chain links TRBV29-1 to TRBJ1-2; D gene ambiguous. CDR1 and CDR2 (germline): SQVTM, ANQGSEA. V was shortened by 4 bases and J by 5 bases, with 14 bases between the two germline ends. The CDR3 is 13 amino acids. CDR3 amino acids: CSVGEGRGYGYTF. The CDR3 bases are TGCAGCGTTGGGGAAGGGAGAGGGTATGGCTACACCTTC. The entire variable domain, with the rest obtained from reference TRBV29-1 and TRBJ1-2, is as follows: SAVISQKPSRDICQRGTSLTIQCQVDSQVTMMFWYRQQPGQSLTLIATANQGSEATYESGFVIDKFPISRPNLTFSTLTVSNMSPEDSSIYLCSVGEGRGYGYTFGSGTRLTVV.